Listed here are 29 T cell receptor beta chains from one sample, sequenced in a study of T cell repertoires in cytomegalovirus infection. TCRdb passed the reads through MiXCR, listing each CDR3 protein once. The data show 150,000 to 200,000 distinct CDR3 sequences, with 17% seen just once and about 17% held by the top ten. Input material: CD8+ T cells from PBMCs. The receptors come from a human donor in good health (CMV status not recorded). Some clones in this sample may be carry-over from other donors' samples.

This clonotype is medium-sized. The chain has TRBV7-8 and TRBJ2-3, with D unclear. Germline V CDR1 and CDR2: SGHVS, FQNEAQ. CDR3 length: 15 residues. V dropped 4 bases and J dropped 2 bases, with 13 bases sitting between them. CDR3 DNA sequence: TGTGCCAGCAGCTCCTCTCCTGATACCACAGATACGCAGTATTTT. The encoded protein is CASSSSPDTTDTQYF.

Many counts were recorded for this clonotype. The chain combines TRBV7-9 with TRBJ2-7; 7 bases map to TRBD1. Germline CDR1 and CDR2: SEHNR and FQNEAQ (reference sequence). CDR3 length: 14 amino acids. The ends lost 5 bases at V and 6 bases at J; junction bases unmatched: 10. The CDR3 DNA reads as TGTGCCAGCAGCCCGGGACAGAATCCAGGCGAGCAGTACTTC. Translating gives CASSPGQNPGEQYF.

The sample holds a few counts of this clonotype. The rearrangement uses TRBV6-2 or TRBV6-3 and TRBJ2-1; the match to TRBD1 covers 9 bases. The CDR3 consists of 13 residues. Germline CDR1 reads MNHEY; CDR2 reads SVGEGT. V dropped 6 bases and J dropped 8; count of bases not matched to a gene: 5. The CDR3: CASSGTGIHEQFF. For the CDR3, the DNA is TGTGCCAGCAGCGGGACAGGGATCCATGAGCAGTTCTTC.

The rearrangement uses TRBV6-2 or TRBV6-3 and TRBJ2-1; D call uncertain. V was clipped by 4 bases and J by 3 bases, with 13 bases between them. Germline V gives CDR1 MNHEY, CDR2 SVGEGT. The CDR3 spans 15 residues. The CDR3 nucleotides are TGTGCCAGCAGTTTGGGTGATCCGGGCTACAATGAGCAGTTCTTC. This gives the protein CASSLGDPGYNEQFF.

This clonotype showed up just a few times. The chain combines TRBV7-8 with TRBJ2-1, with D maybe TRBD2 (7 bases). V was cut by 1 base and J by 6 bases, with 28 bases left in between. The CDR3 has 20 residues. Germline V gene lookup returns CDR1 SGHVS and CDR2 FQNEAQ. The CDR3 DNA reads as TGTGCCAGCAGCTTAGAGCGGGGACAACCGAGATGGTCCGGTGGCAATGAGCAGTTCTTC. Translated: CASSLERGQPRWSGGNEQFF.

The rearrangement joins TRBV6-2 or TRBV6-3 to TRBJ2-7; TRBD2 matches at 13 bases. The germline V gene has CDR1 MNHEY and CDR2 SVGEGT. V shed 2 bases, J shed 7 bases, and the junction held 8 bases outside the gene matches. This CDR3 region has 16 residues. CDR3: CASSYNGLAGDGEQYF. Written as DNA, the CDR3 is TGTGCCAGCAGTTACAATGGACTAGCGGGAGATGGGGAGCAGTACTTC.

This clonotype has a count of ten or more. The rearrangement uses TRBV29-1 and TRBJ2-1; TRBD2 matches 15 bases. V gave up 5 bases and J gave up 6 bases; unmatched junction bases: 11. The CDR3 has 17 amino acids. CDR1 is SQVTM, CDR2 ANQGSEA, per germline. As DNA, the CDR3 is TGCAGCGTTCGAGGACTAGCGGGGGGGCCGGACACCAATGAGCAGTTCTTC. This gives the protein CSVRGLAGGPDTNEQFF.

The V and J genes are TRBV7-2 and TRBJ2-7; 7 nucleotides agree with TRBD2. The CDR3 spans 15 residues. V was pared by 5 bases and J by 1 base, with 8 bases of the junction left unmatched. Germline assignment: CDR1 SGHTA and CDR2 FQGNSA. The CDR3, as DNA: TGTGCCAGCAGCCCTGGCCCGGGAGGTTCCTACGAGCAGTACTTC. This translates into CASSPGPGGSYEQYF. The full variable domain, its missing parts supplied by reference TRBV7-2 and TRBJ2-7, is GAGVSQSPSNKVTEKGKDVELRCDPISGHTALYWYRQSLGQGLEFLIYFQGNSAPDKSGLPSDRFSAERTGGSVSTLTIQRTQQEDSAVYLCASSPGPGGSYEQYFGPGTRLTVT.

This clonotype has only a few counts. V usage is TRBV7-9 and J usage is TRBJ2-2, with 10 bases aligning to TRBD1. The CDR3 consists of 16 residues. Germline V gene lookup returns CDR1 SEHNR and CDR2 FQNEAQ (reference sequence). After removal of 5 bases from V and 1 base from J, the junction contained 4 bases not matched to a gene. CDR3 protein: CASSPGTGENTGELFF. The CDR3 bases are TGTGCCAGCAGCCCAGGGACAGGGGAGAACACCGGGGAGCTGTTTTTT.

Of note for this clonotype: At one of its ends the junction is not consistent with the germline gene, which may arise from a read error. This chain connects TRBV6-5 to TRBJ2-7; 7 positions agree with TRBD1. The CDR3 is 14 amino acids. The germline gives CDR1 MNHEY, CDR2 SVGAGI. The CDR3, as DNA: TGTGCCAGCAGCCTAACAGGGGTACCCTACGAGCAGTACTTT. This sequence encodes CASSLTGVPYEQYF.

Written as DNA, the CDR3 is TGTGCCAGCAGCCTTCGACGGGCTTCGGCCGGGGAGCTGTTTTTT. It translates to CASSLRRASAGELFF. The chain has TRBV14 and TRBJ2-2; no reliable D call. The germline V gene has CDR1 SGHDN and CDR2 FVKESK. The CDR3 totals 15 residues. V dropped 4 bases and J dropped 6 bases, with 15 bases sitting between them.

The chain links TRBV6-5 to TRBJ2-1, with D uncertain. The CDR3 spans 13 residues. The V end lost 0 bases, the J end lost 10 bases, and 10 bases lay between the germline ends. Germline V gene lookup returns CDR1 MNHEY and CDR2 SVGAGI. CDR3 sequence: CASSYSVTSEQFF. In nucleotides, the CDR3 is TGTGCCAGCAGTTACTCGGTAACTTCCGAGCAGTTCTTC.

The CDR3 nucleotides read TGTGCCAGCAGTTACCCCCGGGACAGGGTGACCGAGGGAAAGCCCCAGCATTTT. Protein product: CASSYPRDRVTEGKPQHF. The chain uses TRBV6-6 and TRBJ1-5; TRBD1 aligns across 9 bases. CDR3 length: 18 amino acids. V dropped 2 bases and J dropped 8; count of bases not matched to a gene: 16. Looked up from germline, CDR1 is MNHNY and CDR2 is SVGAGI (reference sequence).

Ten or more counts support this clonotype. V and J are TRBV7-2 and TRBJ2-1; D is unresolved. V was shortened by 1 base and J by 6 bases, with 10 bases between the two germline ends. CDR1 and CDR2 (germline): SGHTA, FQGNSA. There are 14 residues in the CDR3. In nucleotides, the CDR3 is TGTGCCAGCAGCTTAGGGGCCTCAGGCAATGAGCAGTTCTTC. It specifies CASSLGASGNEQFF.

This clonotype was counted between two and nine times. The rearrangement uses TRBV28 and TRBJ2-3, with 9 bases fitting TRBD1. The CDR3 spans 15 residues. V gave up 6 bases and J gave up 4 bases; unmatched junction bases: 8. Germline assignment: CDR1 MDHEN and CDR2 SYDVKM. CDR3 sequence: CASSYGDRAADTQYF. The CDR3 DNA reads as TGTGCCAGCAGCTACGGGGACAGGGCAGCAGATACGCAGTATTTT. The full variable domain, its missing parts supplied by reference TRBV28 and TRBJ2-3, is DVKVTQSSRYLVKRTGEKVFLECVQDMDHENMFWYRQDPGLGLRLIYFSYDVKMKEKGDIPEGYSVSREKKERFSLILESASTNQTSMYLCASSYGDRAADTQYFGPGTRLTVL.

This clonotype was observed a handful of times. The genes are TRBV11-2 and TRBJ1-1; no reliable D call. This CDR3 region has 13 residues. With 5 bases removed from V and 4 bases from J, the gap between germline ends came to 11 bases. CDR1 SGHAT and CDR2 FQNNGV come from the germline V gene. CDR3 protein: CASSLPGSTEAFF. The DNA of the CDR3 is TGTGCCAGCAGCCTCCCGGGGAGCACTGAAGCTTTCTTT.

A few counts support this clonotype. This chain joins TRBV3-1 and TRBJ2-2; a weak D match, TRBD1 (5 bases). The CDR3 is made up of 14 amino acids. The V end was cut by 4 bases, the J end by 5 bases, with 11 bases between. The germline V gene has CDR1 LGHDT and CDR2 YNNKEL (reference sequence). CDR3 coding DNA: TGTGCCAGCAGCCTGGAACAGGAGACCGGGGAGCTGTTTTTT. This sequence encodes CASSLEQETGELFF.

This chain joins TRBV28 and TRBJ2-5, with TRBD2 as a possible D gene (6 bases). Germline V gene lookup returns CDR1 MDHEN and CDR2 SYDVKM. The V and J ends lost 6 bases and 5 bases respectively, with 13 bases between them. The CDR3 contains 13 residues. For the CDR3, the DNA is TGTGCCAGCAGCCCCCGGGGGACGGAGACCCAGTACTTC. This encodes CASSPRGTETQYF.

This clonotype was picked up a small number of times. The chain uses TRBV25-1 and TRBJ2-7; the D gene is possibly TRBD1 (6 bases). Germline V gene data show CDR1 as MGHDK and CDR2 as SYGVNS. This CDR3 contains 13 residues. V lost 1 base, J lost 4 bases, and 8 bases lay in between. Written as DNA, the CDR3 is TGTGCCAGCAGTGAATTTGGGACATACGAGCAGTACTTC. Protein product: CASSEFGTYEQYF.

The chain employs TRBV6-2 or TRBV6-3 and TRBJ1-1; D remains unclear. The CDR3 covers 14 residues. Germline CDR1 is MNHEY and CDR2 is SVGEGT. Trimming stripped 2 bases from V and 0 bases from J, with 7 bases between. In DNA, the CDR3 is TGTGCCAGCAGTTACGTAGGGATGAACACTGAAGCTTTCTTT. It codes for CASSYVGMNTEAFF.

This clonotype appeared a few times. The genes are TRBV6-5 and TRBJ1-1, with D tentatively TRBD1 (5 bases). Germline assignment: CDR1 MNHEY and CDR2 SVGAGI. V lost 2 bases to trimming and J lost 3 bases, with 10 bases between them. The CDR3 extends over 14 amino acids. For the CDR3, the DNA is TGTGCCAGCAGTTACGGGAGGGACGACACTGAAGCTTTCTTT. It encodes CASSYGRDDTEAFF.

The rearrangement uses TRBV24-1 and TRBJ2-5; TRBD2 matches 7 bases. After removal of 5 bases from V and 3 bases from J, the junction contained 14 bases not matched to a gene. Germline values: CDR1 KGHDR, CDR2 SFDVKD. The CDR3 runs 17 residues. The CDR3 is CATSVPLERGREETQYF. The CDR3 nucleotides are TGTGCCACCAGTGTTCCTCTAGAGCGGGGAAGAGAAGAGACCCAGTACTTC.

The J gene is TRBJ2-3, the V gene TRBV6-2 or TRBV6-3; no clear D. V dropped 2 bases and J dropped 4 bases, with 4 bases sitting between them. The germline V gene has CDR1 MNHEY and CDR2 SVGEGT. The CDR3 loop spans 12 amino acids. The DNA of the CDR3 is TGTGCCAGCAGTTACGGCCCAGATACGCAGTATTTT. Translating gives CASSYGPDTQYF.

The chain employs TRBV7-2 and TRBJ1-6, with no clear D. V was pared by 5 bases and J by 6 bases, with 5 bases between. The CDR3 contains 12 residues. Germline V lookup: CDR1 SGHTA, CDR2 FQGNSA. The CDR3 DNA reads as TGTGCCAGCAGCCTTATTAATTCACCCCTCCACTTT. Its translation: CASSLINSPLHF.

The chain couples TRBV7-8 to TRBJ2-7, with TRBD2 matching over 11 bases. Germline trimming cut 5 bases from V and 4 bases from J; bases unmatched to any gene: 10. From germline, CDR1 is SGHVS and CDR2 FQNEAQ. The CDR3 runs 16 residues. CDR3 in amino acids: CASSTSQTSGGYEQYF. In DNA form, the CDR3 reads TGTGCCAGCAGCACTAGCCAAACTAGCGGGGGATACGAGCAGTACTTC.

The chain employs TRBV25-1 and TRBJ2-7, with D unresolved. Per germline, CDR1 MGHDK and CDR2 SYGVNS. Trimming removed 2 bases from V and 5 bases from J, with 13 bases in between. This CDR3 has 14 residues. The CDR3 coding sequence is TGTGCCAGCAGTGAAGGTGGGGTAATTAACGAGCAGTACTTC. Amino acids: CASSEGGVINEQYF.

The gene calls are TRBV7-9 and TRBJ2-1; tentative D call: TRBD2 (5 bases). The CDR3 is 14 residues long. The germline CDR1 and CDR2 sequences are SEHNR and FQNEAQ (reference sequence). Trimming cost V 4 bases and J 9 bases, with 16 bases left between them. For the CDR3, the DNA is TGTGCCAGCAGCTATCTAGGAGGAGGTGGTGAGCAGTTCTTC. Translation gives CASSYLGGGGEQFF.

As regards this clonotype: Germline is not matched at one junction end, which may reflect a read error. The chain links TRBV7-6 to TRBJ2-1; 12 positions agree with TRBD1. Germline loops: CDR1 SGHVS, CDR2 FNYEAQ. The CDR3 consists of 16 residues. The CDR3 coding sequence is TGTGCCAGCAGCTTGGCCTCCGGGACAGGGGGCGATGAGCTGTTCTTC. Translated, it gives CASSLASGTGGDELFF.

In the case of this clonotype: The junction shows a germline mismatch at one end, possibly a read error. The chain uses TRBV5-5 and TRBJ2-3; TRBD1 aligns across 9 bases. The germline gives CDR1 SGHKS, CDR2 YYEKEE (reference sequence). The CDR3 loop spans 16 amino acids. Here the CDR3 reads CVSSLEWTGDPDTQYF. DNA of the CDR3: TGTGTCAGCAGCTTGGAATGGACAGGGGATCCAGATACGCAGTATTTT.